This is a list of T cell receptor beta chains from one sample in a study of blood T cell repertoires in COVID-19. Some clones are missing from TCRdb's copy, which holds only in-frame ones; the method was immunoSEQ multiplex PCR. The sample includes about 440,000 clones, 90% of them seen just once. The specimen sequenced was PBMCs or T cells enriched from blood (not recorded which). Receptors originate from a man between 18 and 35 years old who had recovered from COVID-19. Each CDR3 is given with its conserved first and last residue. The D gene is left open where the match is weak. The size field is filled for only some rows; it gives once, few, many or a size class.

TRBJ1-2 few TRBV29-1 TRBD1 TGCAGCGTTGGGGACAGCCCTTTCACGGAGGATGGCTACACCTTC CSVGDSPFTEDGYTF
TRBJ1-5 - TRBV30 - TGTGCCTGGTCAGAGGACCTCGGGAGGTCTCAGCCCCAGCATTTT CAWSEDLGRSQPQHF
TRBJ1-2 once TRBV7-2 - TGTGCCAGCAGCACCAGGTCGAACTATGGCTACACCTTC CASSTRSNYGYTF
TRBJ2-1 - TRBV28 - TGTGCCAGCAAGGGGTTGGGTGAGCAGTTCTTC CASKGLGEQFF
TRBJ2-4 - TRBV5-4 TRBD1 TGTGCCAGCAGCTTGGGGACAGGGTTGGACATTCAGTACTTC CASSLGTGLDIQYF
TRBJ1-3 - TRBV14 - TGTGCCAGCAGCCTCTTGGGAAACACCATATATTTT CASSLLGNTIYF
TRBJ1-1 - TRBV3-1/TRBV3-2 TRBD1 TGTGCCAGCAGCCTGACAGGGGGGGTCAAGGGCACTGAAGCTTTCTTT CASSLTGGVKGTEAFF
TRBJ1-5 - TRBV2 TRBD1 TGTGCCAGCAGTGGGACAGGGGGACAGCCCCAGCATTTT CASSGTGGQPQHF
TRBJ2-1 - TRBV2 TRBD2 TGTGCCAGCATGAGCGGGGGTCATGGCAATGAGCAGTTCTTC CASMSGGHGNEQFF
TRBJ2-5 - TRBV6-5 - TGTGCCAGCAGTTTGAGGGGGGGGGAGACCCAGTACTTC CASSLRGGETQYF
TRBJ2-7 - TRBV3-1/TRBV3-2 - TGTGCCAGCAGCCTCCGGGGGGCCGATGAGCAGTACTTC CASSLRGADEQYF
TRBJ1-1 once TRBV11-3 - TGTGCCAGCAGCTTACAGGGTTACACTGAAGCTTTCTTT CASSLQGYTEAFF
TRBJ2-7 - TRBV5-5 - TGTGCCAGCAGCCATTCGGGGGAGCAGTACTTC CASSHSGEQYF
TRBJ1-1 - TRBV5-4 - TGTGCCAGCAGCTTGTACTACGGTAGTATTGGTGAAGCTTTCTTT CASSLYYGSIGEAFF
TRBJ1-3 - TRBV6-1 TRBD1 TGTGCCAGCAGTGAGGAACTTACGGACAGGGTACGGAACACCATATATTTT CASSEELTDRVRNTIYF
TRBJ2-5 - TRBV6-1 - TGTGCCAGCAGTGAGTCGGTTTTGGCTAGCCCCCAAGAGACCCAGTACTTC CASSESVLASPQETQYF
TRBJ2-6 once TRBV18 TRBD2 TGTGCCAGCTCACTATTACTGGGACTAGCGGAAACCTCTGGGGCCAACGTCCTGACTTTC CASSLLLGLAETSGANVLTF
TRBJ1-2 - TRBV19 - TGTGCCAGTAGCAGGGACTATGGCTACACCTTC CASSRDYGYTF
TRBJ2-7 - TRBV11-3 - TGTGCCAGCAGCGTCGACGACGACTACTACGAGCAGTACTTC CASSVDDDYYEQYF
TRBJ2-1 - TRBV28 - TGTGCCAGCAGTTTAGAGGGGGTTTCATACAATGAGCAGTTCTTC CASSLEGVSYNEQFF
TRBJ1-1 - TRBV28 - TGTGCCAGCAGGAGGGGGTTTCACACTGAAGCTTTCTTT CASRRGFHTEAFF
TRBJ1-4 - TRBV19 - TGTGCCAGTAGCTGGGCCAGGGGCGAAAAACTGTTTTTT CASSWARGEKLFF
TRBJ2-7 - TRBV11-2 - TGTGCCAGCAGCCCATATCCGGGGGAGCAGTACTTC CASSPYPGEQYF
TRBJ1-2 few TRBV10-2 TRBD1 TGCGCCAGCAGTGACATGGCAGGGGGCGCCTCCCTCGATGGCTACACCTTC CASSDMAGGASLDGYTF
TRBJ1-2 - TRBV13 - TGTGCCAGCAGCATACAGGAGAACTATGGCTACACCTTC CASSIQENYGYTF
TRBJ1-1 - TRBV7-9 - TGTGCCAGCAGCTCCCGACAGAGCCCTGAAGCTTTCTTT CASSSRQSPEAFF
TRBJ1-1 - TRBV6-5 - TGTGCCAGCAGGAAATACGGTGGTACTGAAGCTTTCTTT CASRKYGGTEAFF
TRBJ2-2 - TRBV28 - TGTGCCAGCAGTTTCTGGTGGAGCTTCAACACCGGGGAGCTGTTTTTT CASSFWWSFNTGELFF
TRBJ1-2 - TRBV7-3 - TGTGCCAGCAGCCCCATGGGGAGGGATGGCTACACCTTC CASSPMGRDGYTF
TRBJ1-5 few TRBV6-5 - TGTGCCAGCAGCCCCGTGTGGGGAGGCCGACAGCCCCAGCATTTT CASSPVWGGRQPQHF
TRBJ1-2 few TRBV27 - TGTGCCAGCAGTTTCGCAGGGATCTATGGCTACACCTTC CASSFAGIYGYTF
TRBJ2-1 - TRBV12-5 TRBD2 TGTGCTAGTGGCAAGGGACTAGATGTAGGCCAGCAGTTCTTC CASGKGLDVGQQFF
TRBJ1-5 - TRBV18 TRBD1 TGTGCCAGCTCACCAGCGGACAGGGTGATCAATCAGCCCCAGCATTTT CASSPADRVINQPQHF
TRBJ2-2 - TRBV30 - TGTGCCTGGAGTCCCGGACAGTTCACCGGGGAGCTGTTTTTT CAWSPGQFTGELFF
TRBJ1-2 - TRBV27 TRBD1 TGTGCCAGCAGTTTCCGGGGACAGGGAACTAATGGCTACACCTTC CASSFRGQGTNGYTF
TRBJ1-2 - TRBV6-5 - TGTGCCAGCATTAGGAGCAGTAACTATGGCTACACCTTC CASIRSSNYGYTF
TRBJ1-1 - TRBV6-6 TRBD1 TGTGCCAGCAGTCCCCAATTCTTTAGGACAGGAGGTATTGAAGCTTTCTTT CASSPQFFRTGGIEAFF
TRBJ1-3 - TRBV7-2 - TGTGCCAGCAAACAGGGAGCGGGAAACACCATATATTTT CASKQGAGNTIYF
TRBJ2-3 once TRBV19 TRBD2 TGTGCCAGTCTCGGGGCTAGCGGGAGCACGTTGACGCAGTATTTT CASLGASGSTLTQYF
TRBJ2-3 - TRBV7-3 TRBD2 TGTGCCAGCAGCTTAAGGTCCCTAGCGGGCAACACAGATACGCAGTATTTT CASSLRSLAGNTDTQYF
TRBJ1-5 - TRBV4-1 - TGCGCCAGCAGCCCTACAGGGAATGCTCAGCCCCAGCATTTT CASSPTGNAQPQHF
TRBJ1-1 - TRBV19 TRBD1 TGTGCCAGTAGTATGCAGGGGGCCACTGAAGCTTTCTTT CASSMQGATEAFF
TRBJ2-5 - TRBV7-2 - TGTGCCAGCAGCTTAGCGGAGGCGAGCGAGACCCAGTACTTC CASSLAEASETQYF
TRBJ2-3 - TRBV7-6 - TGTGCCAGCAGCTTAGAGCAGGGAAATGTGGATACGCAGTATTTT CASSLEQGNVDTQYF
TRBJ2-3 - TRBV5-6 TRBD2 TGTGCCAGCGGCCTCCTAGCGGGGGGCACAGATACGCAGTATTTT CASGLLAGGTDTQYF
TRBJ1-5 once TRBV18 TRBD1 TGTGCCAGCTCACCACCGGGGACAGGGGGTAATCAGCCCCAGCATTTT CASSPPGTGGNQPQHF
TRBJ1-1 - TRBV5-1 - TGCGCCAGCAGCCCAACTGGTGCCACTGAAGCTTTCTTT CASSPTGATEAFF
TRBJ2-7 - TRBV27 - TGTGCCAGCAGAGGTACTTCGGGGGTATCCTACGAGCAGTACTTC CASRGTSGVSYEQYF
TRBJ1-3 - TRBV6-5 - TGTGCCAGCAAGCACTTCTCTGGAAACACCATATATTTT CASKHFSGNTIYF
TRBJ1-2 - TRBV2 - TGTGCCAGCACCCCAGCGGGTTTAAACTATGGCTACACCTTC CASTPAGLNYGYTF
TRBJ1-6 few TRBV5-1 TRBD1 TGCGCCAGCAGCTCGACAGGGGAGGTCTATTCACCCCTCCACTTT CASSSTGEVYSPLHF